This T cell receptor beta chain emerged from a study of T cells in Graves' hyperthyroidism and ophthalmopathy. Whole-study results and caveats: Most thyroid clonotypes with frequency above 0.001 were detected in blood. A model of 13 V-J pairs discriminated ophthalmopathy from stable hyperthyroidism.

The investigators amplified TCR beta CDR3 regions from RNA transcripts. An initial round of RT-PCR targeting the TCR CDR3 relied on the HTBI primer set. A single record per CDR3 protein comes from TCRdb applying MiXCR to the multiplex PCR reads. Among about 610,000 distinct CDR3 sequences listed, 14% to 15% were seen once. The sample holds many counts of this clonotype. What it binds is unknown. Ophthalmopathy patients all had a Clinical Activity Score of at least 3, a NOSPECS grade of at least 4 and disease under 3 months old. Together with thyroid ultrasound, orbital computed tomography, serum thyroxine and TRAb, clinical symptoms were used for diagnoses. Trimming removed 6 bases from V and 1 base from J, with 18 bases in between. The germline V gene encodes CDR1 MDHEN and CDR2 SYDVKM. The CDR3 contains 16 residues.

The specimen was blood. J is TRBJ1-1 and V is TRBV28, with a possible D match to TRBD1 (6 bases). The sequence derives from a middle-aged woman with Graves' ophthalmopathy. DNA for the CDR3: TGTGCCAGCAGGAAACAGGGTTTGGGGCCGAACACTGAAGCTTTCTTT. This translates into CASRKQGLGPNTEAFF.